Listed below are T cell receptor beta chains from one sample, sequenced in a study of blood T cell repertoires in COVID-19. Some clones are missing from TCRdb's copy, which holds only in-frame ones; the method was immunoSEQ multiplex PCR. Of 180,000 or so clones listed, roughly 73% are singletons. The sequencing sample was made of peripheral blood. The receptors stem from a woman of 80 years or more with active or convalescent COVID-19. Each CDR3 is given with its conserved first and last residue. Fields, in order: J gene, V gene, clone size, D gene, CDR3 DNA, CDR3 protein. D genes are given only for firm matches. Clone size is given for some rows only: seen once, a few or many times, or a class if the clone is expanded.

TRBJ2-1 | TRBV4-3 | - | TRBD2 | TGCGCCAGCAGCCAAGTAGGGACTAGCGGGTCGGATGAGCAGTTCTTC | CASSQVGTSGSDEQFF
TRBJ1-2 | TRBV28 | - | - | TGTGCCAGCAGGTCGGGACACGGTGGGGACTATGGCTACACCTTC | CASRSGHGGDYGYTF
TRBJ2-2 | TRBV2 | few | TRBD1 | TGTGCCAGCAGTGACAGGGGGCGCACCGGGGAGCTGTTTTTT | CASSDRGRTGELFF
TRBJ1-4 | TRBV6-2/TRBV6-3 | - | - | TGTGCCAGCAGCCCTGTGCGGGGGGCAACTAATGAAAAACTGTTTTTT | CASSPVRGATNEKLFF
TRBJ2-1 | TRBV4-1 | - | - | TGCGCCAGCAGCCAAGATCATGGCAGTTACAATGAGCAGTTCTTC | CASSQDHGSYNEQFF
TRBJ1-1 | TRBV21-1 | once | - | TGTGCCAGCAGCGCCTACAGGGTCGGCACTGAAGCTTTCTTT | CASSAYRVGTEAFF
TRBJ2-7 | TRBV5-1 | - | TRBD1 | TGCGCCAGCAGCGACCAGGGGGCTTCCTACGAGCAGTACTTC | CASSDQGASYEQYF
TRBJ1-6 | TRBV27 | - | - | TGTGCCAGCACCGAAGCCGGGGGGTATAATTCACCCCTCCACTTT | CASTEAGGYNSPLHF
TRBJ2-7 | TRBV9 | - | TRBD1 | TGTGCCAGCAGCCCCCGGACAGGGGAGTCTAACTCCTACGAGCAGTACTTC | CASSPRTGESNSYEQYF
TRBJ1-4 | TRBV7-2 | - | TRBD1 | TGTGCCAGCAGCCTGAGACAGGGGAGTAATGAAAAACTGTTTTTT | CASSLRQGSNEKLFF
TRBJ2-7 | TRBV9 | few | TRBD2 | TGTGCCAGCAGCGTTTCTGGACTAGCGGGCTACGAGCAGTACTTC | CASSVSGLAGYEQYF
TRBJ2-4 | TRBV9 | - | TRBD2 | TGTGCCAGCAGCGCCGCCCCTATTGCGAGCGGGGGCCTTACGGAAAACATTCAGTACTTC | CASSAAPIASGGLTENIQYF
TRBJ1-6 | TRBV11-2 | - | TRBD1 | TGTGCCAGCAGCCGTCGGGACAGGATGAATTCACCCCTCCACTTT | CASSRRDRMNSPLHF
TRBJ2-5 | TRBV3-1/TRBV3-2 | - | - | TGTGCCAGCAGCCTTGACACCTCGGAGACCCAGTACTTC | CASSLDTSETQYF
TRBJ2-3 | TRBV29-1 | - | TRBD2 | TGCAGCGTCCGGGGGACTAGCGGGGGTTCAAGCACAGATACGCAGTATTTT | CSVRGTSGGSSTDTQYF
TRBJ2-3 | TRBV6-1 | - | - | TGTGCCAGCAGTGAACCTAGCACAGATACGCAGTATTTT | CASSEPSTDTQYF
TRBJ2-3 | TRBV24-1 | - | - | TGTGCCACCAGTGACCCAGGGGCTAGGGGCACAGATACGCAGTATTTT | CATSDPGARGTDTQYF
TRBJ2-1 | TRBV28 | - | - | TGTGCCAGCAGTTCCCCCCAGGGGACGGCCTACAATGAGCAGTTCTTC | CASSSPQGTAYNEQFF